This TCR beta chain was observed in a study of T-cell reconstitution after alpha-beta-depleted transplantation in children. As concerns this clonotype: Antigen: not known.

V lost 5 bases and J lost 5; bases outside the gene matches: 11. CDR3 length: 15 amino acids. Germline loops: CDR1 SGHVS, CDR2 FNYEAQ. A TCRbeta library incorporating unique molecular identifiers was prepared. MiXCR, applied by TCRdb to the PCR reads, yields one record per CDR3 protein. The data contain approximately 4,200 distinct CDR3 sequences, 25% of them singletons. General study points: T-cell numbers and diversity one year post-transplant derived largely from freshly generated T cells. In some patients, recipient T cells and intrathymic progenitors surviving conditioning explained high day-60 diversity.

The clonotype was recovered from a boy younger than two who had a stem cell transplant for SCID, so the T cells may come from the graft donor. The sequenced sample was PBMCs, mostly from graft donor cells, obtained 60 days after TCRalphabeta/CD19-depleted stem cell transplant. This chain connects TRBV7-6 to TRBJ1-1; 7 bases align to TRBD1. CDR3 protein: CASSKQQTGKTEAFF. CDR3 in DNA: TGTGCCAGCAGCAAACAACAGACAGGGAAAACTGAAGCTTTCTTT.